A selection of T cell receptor beta chains follows, all from one sample in a study of identical twins. MiXCR, run by TCRdb on the 5' RACE reads, gives a single entry per CDR3 protein. In the table there are just over 450,000 distinct CDR3 sequences, more than 13% of which are singletons. A further study also used this sample, focusing on yellow fever vaccine responses in identical twins.

Sequenced material: CD4+ T cells sorted from blood. Receptors were obtained from a woman aged 18-29 years in good health. Both conserved end residues are part of each CDR3. D genes are given only for firm matches. Only some rows state a clone size, as once, few, many or a class for expanded clones.

clone size: few; D gene: .; J gene: TRBJ2-5; V gene: TRBV2; CDR3 protein: CASRFSGIETQYF; CDR3 DNA: TGTGCCAGCAGATTTTCAGGGATCGAGACCCAGTACTTC
clone size: many; D gene: .; J gene: TRBJ1-4; V gene: TRBV24-1; CDR3 protein: CATSAGSEKLFF; CDR3 DNA: TGTGCCACCAGTGCGGGGAGCGAAAAACTGTTTTTT
clone size: .; D gene: TRBD1; J gene: TRBJ2-1; V gene: TRBV30; CDR3 protein: CAWSKVRGNEQFF; CDR3 DNA: TGTGCCTGGAGTAAGGTCAGGGGGAATGAGCAGTTCTTC
clone size: many; D gene: .; J gene: TRBJ2-1; V gene: TRBV20-1; CDR3 protein: CSAGKRVALGNEQFF; CDR3 DNA: TGCAGTGCCGGGAAACGGGTAGCCCTAGGGAATGAGCAGTTCTTC
clone size: .; D gene: .; J gene: TRBJ2-3; V gene: TRBV12-3/TRBV12-4; CDR3 protein: CASSQLRKTGSTDTQYF; CDR3 DNA: TGTGCCAGCAGCCAACTTAGAAAAACAGGGTCCACAGATACGCAGTATTTT
clone size: .; D gene: .; J gene: TRBJ1-1; V gene: TRBV5-1; CDR3 protein: CASSFQDYTEAFF; CDR3 DNA: TGCGCCAGCAGCTTTCAGGATTACACTGAAGCTTTCTTT
clone size: .; D gene: .; J gene: TRBJ1-4; V gene: TRBV4-1; CDR3 protein: CASSQDQGKREKLFF; CDR3 DNA: TGCGCCAGCAGCCAAGACCAGGGCAAACGAGAAAAACTGTTTTTT
clone size: .; D gene: .; J gene: TRBJ2-7; V gene: TRBV9; CDR3 protein: CASSVGDSYEQYF; CDR3 DNA: TGTGCCAGCAGCGTAGGGGACTCCTACGAGCAGTACTTC
clone size: .; D gene: TRBD1; J gene: TRBJ2-7; V gene: TRBV28; CDR3 protein: CASSPGQGIWEQYF; CDR3 DNA: TGTGCCAGCAGTCCGGGACAGGGGATCTGGGAGCAGTACTTC
clone size: few; D gene: TRBD1; J gene: TRBJ2-5; V gene: TRBV18; CDR3 protein: CASSPPVPTGRETQYF; CDR3 DNA: TGTGCCAGCTCACCACCGGTCCCGACAGGGCGGGAGACCCAGTACTTC
clone size: few; D gene: TRBD2; J gene: TRBJ2-1; V gene: TRBV11-1; CDR3 protein: CASTPSFLAGVVGQFF; CDR3 DNA: TGTGCCAGCACCCCGAGTTTCCTAGCGGGGGTAGTAGGGCAGTTCTTC
clone size: many; D gene: TRBD2; J gene: TRBJ2-3; V gene: TRBV7-2; CDR3 protein: CASSSAGRGTDTQYF; CDR3 DNA: TGTGCCAGCAGCTCAGCGGGACGAGGAACAGATACGCAGTATTTT
clone size: .; D gene: .; J gene: TRBJ2-3; V gene: TRBV7-9; CDR3 protein: CASSFRKGPSFTDTQYF; CDR3 DNA: TGTGCCAGCAGCTTCCGCAAGGGACCTTCCTTCACAGATACGCAGTATTTT
clone size: few; D gene: .; J gene: TRBJ2-7; V gene: TRBV5-1; CDR3 protein: CASSASGASYEQYF; CDR3 DNA: TGCGCCAGCAGCGCGTCAGGGGCTTCCTACGAGCAGTACTTC
clone size: few; D gene: .; J gene: TRBJ1-5; V gene: TRBV25-1; CDR3 protein: CASSEGGTINQPQHF; CDR3 DNA: TGTGCCAGCAGTGAAGGGGGAACAATCAATCAGCCCCAGCATTTT
clone size: .; D gene: .; J gene: TRBJ1-1; V gene: TRBV19; CDR3 protein: CASSPGHKNTEAFF; CDR3 DNA: TGTGCCAGTAGCCCGGGACATAAGAACACTGAAGCTTTCTTT
clone size: .; D gene: .; J gene: TRBJ2-1; V gene: TRBV28; CDR3 protein: CASSILGTPRHNEQFF; CDR3 DNA: TGTGCCAGCAGTATCCTCGGGACGCCACGACACAATGAGCAGTTCTTC
clone size: .; D gene: TRBD2; J gene: TRBJ2-1; V gene: TRBV20-1; CDR3 protein: CSAPSGRGGFKSSYNEQFF; CDR3 DNA: TGCAGTGCCCCATCCGGGCGGGGGGGCTTTAAGAGCTCCTACAATGAGCAGTTCTTC
clone size: once; D gene: TRBD2; J gene: TRBJ2-3; V gene: TRBV7-3; CDR3 protein: CASSLKRGGEDTQYF; CDR3 DNA: TGTGCCAGCAGCTTAAAGCGGGGGGGGGAAGATACGCAGTATTTT
clone size: .; D gene: .; J gene: TRBJ2-1; V gene: TRBV12-5; CDR3 protein: CASGLDPLLPEQFF; CDR3 DNA: TGTGCTAGTGGTTTGGACCCCTTGCTTCCTGAGCAGTTCTTC
clone size: .; D gene: .; J gene: TRBJ2-7; V gene: TRBV4-2; CDR3 protein: CASSQDRRAAGRSSVYEQYF; CDR3 DNA: TGTGCCAGCAGCCAAGATAGACGAGCGGCGGGGAGAAGTAGTGTTTACGAGCAGTACTTC
clone size: .; D gene: .; J gene: TRBJ1-6; V gene: TRBV3-1; CDR3 protein: CASSQEKLGLGDSPLHF; CDR3 DNA: TGTGCCAGCAGCCAAGAAAAGCTCGGACTCGGGGACTCACCCCTCCACTTT
clone size: .; D gene: .; J gene: TRBJ2-5; V gene: TRBV5-1; CDR3 protein: CASSFGTKTREETQYF; CDR3 DNA: TGCGCCAGCAGCTTCGGAACTAAAACTAGGGAAGAGACCCAGTACTTC
clone size: .; D gene: TRBD1; J gene: TRBJ2-7; V gene: TRBV29-1; CDR3 protein: CSVTGQTIYEQYF; CDR3 DNA: TGCAGCGTAACGGGACAGACTATCTACGAGCAGTACTTC
clone size: .; D gene: .; J gene: TRBJ2-7; V gene: TRBV11-2; CDR3 protein: CASSLSGGRAF; CDR3 DNA: TGTGCCAGCAGCTTATCAGGAGGGAGAGCTTTC
clone size: many; D gene: .; J gene: TRBJ2-5; V gene: TRBV6-5; CDR3 protein: CASSLLGGDQETQYF; CDR3 DNA: TGTGCCAGCAGTTTACTAGGCGGAGACCAAGAGACCCAGTACTTC
clone size: few; D gene: .; J gene: TRBJ1-1; V gene: TRBV3-1; CDR3 protein: CASSQVTQRAFF; CDR3 DNA: TGTGCCAGCAGCCAAGTTACTCAACGTGCTTTCTTT
clone size: few; D gene: .; J gene: TRBJ2-3; V gene: TRBV20-1; CDR3 protein: CSASYGEDTQYF; CDR3 DNA: TGCAGTGCTAGCTATGGGGAAGATACGCAGTATTTT
clone size: .; D gene: .; J gene: TRBJ2-7; V gene: TRBV28; CDR3 protein: CASRAGLPGHEQYF; CDR3 DNA: TGTGCCAGCAGGGCGGGACTCCCTGGCCACGAGCAGTACTTC
clone size: .; D gene: .; J gene: TRBJ2-2; V gene: TRBV2; CDR3 protein: CASSEEENTGELFF; CDR3 DNA: TGTGCCAGCAGTGAAGAAGAGAACACCGGGGAGCTGTTTTTT
clone size: .; D gene: .; J gene: TRBJ1-6; V gene: TRBV20-1; CDR3 protein: CSAGRASPLHF; CDR3 DNA: TGCAGTGCTGGGCGGGCTTCACCCCTCCACTTT
clone size: .; D gene: .; J gene: TRBJ2-3; V gene: TRBV29-1; CDR3 protein: CSLSFADTQYF; CDR3 DNA: TGCAGCCTGAGTTTCGCTGATACGCAGTATTTT
clone size: many; D gene: TRBD1; J gene: TRBJ2-2; V gene: TRBV4-2; CDR3 protein: CASSHEDRATGELFF; CDR3 DNA: TGTGCCAGCAGCCATGAAGACAGGGCCACCGGGGAGCTGTTTTTT
clone size: many; D gene: .; J gene: TRBJ2-1; V gene: TRBV20-1; CDR3 protein: CSAEYNEQFF; CDR3 DNA: TGCAGCGCCGAGTACAATGAGCAGTTCTTC
clone size: .; D gene: .; J gene: TRBJ2-1; V gene: TRBV5-1; CDR3 protein: CASSLDYKKPREQFF; CDR3 DNA: TGCGCCAGCAGCTTAGACTACAAGAAACCTCGTGAGCAGTTCTTC
clone size: few; D gene: .; J gene: TRBJ2-5; V gene: TRBV9; CDR3 protein: CASSGGWGEETQYF; CDR3 DNA: TGTGCCAGCAGCGGGGGCTGGGGAGAAGAGACCCAGTACTTC
clone size: .; D gene: .; J gene: TRBJ2-2; V gene: TRBV7-9; CDR3 protein: CASSTSPGGTPTGELFF; CDR3 DNA: TGTGCCAGCAGCACTTCCCCCGGCGGGACCCCCACCGGGGAGCTGTTTTTT
clone size: .; D gene: .; J gene: TRBJ2-7; V gene: TRBV27; CDR3 protein: CASPIPYEQYF; CDR3 DNA: TGTGCCAGCCCGATACCCTACGAGCAGTACTTC
clone size: few; D gene: TRBD1; J gene: TRBJ2-7; V gene: TRBV30; CDR3 protein: CALGSLGQAHYEQYF; CDR3 DNA: TGTGCCCTCGGAAGCCTCGGACAGGCCCACTACGAGCAGTACTTC
clone size: few; D gene: .; J gene: TRBJ2-1; V gene: TRBV29-1; CDR3 protein: CSVALHEQFF; CDR3 DNA: TGCAGCGTTGCCCTCCATGAGCAGTTCTTC
clone size: few; D gene: .; J gene: TRBJ2-2; V gene: TRBV19; CDR3 protein: CASSIAPTPGELFF; CDR3 DNA: TGTGCCAGTAGTATAGCTCCCACACCCGGGGAGCTGTTTTTT
clone size: .; D gene: TRBD1; J gene: TRBJ2-1; V gene: TRBV10-3; CDR3 protein: CAITPGQQNEQFF; CDR3 DNA: TGTGCCATCACCCCGGGACAGCAGAATGAGCAGTTCTTC
clone size: many; D gene: TRBD2; J gene: TRBJ2-3; V gene: TRBV7-9; CDR3 protein: CASSLASSGGPDTQYF; CDR3 DNA: TGTGCCAGCAGCTTAGCTTCTAGCGGGGGGCCGGATACGCAGTATTTT
clone size: .; D gene: .; J gene: TRBJ2-1; V gene: TRBV12-3/TRBV12-4; CDR3 protein: CASSLIIQGSNEQFF; CDR3 DNA: TGTGCCAGCAGTTTAATTATCCAAGGGTCGAATGAGCAGTTCTTC
clone size: .; D gene: .; J gene: TRBJ2-7; V gene: TRBV6-2/TRBV6-3; CDR3 protein: CASSRTRGEPQYF; CDR3 DNA: TGTGCCAGCAGCCGGACACGAGGGGAGCCGCAGTACTTC
clone size: few; D gene: .; J gene: TRBJ2-5; V gene: TRBV11-2; CDR3 protein: CASSLGQGPLGETQYF; CDR3 DNA: TGTGCCAGCAGCTTAGGGCAGGGCCCACTGGGGGAGACCCAGTACTTC
clone size: few; D gene: .; J gene: TRBJ1-4; V gene: TRBV12-3/TRBV12-4; CDR3 protein: CASSLPDNEKLFF; CDR3 DNA: TGTGCCAGCAGTTTGCCGGACAATGAAAAACTGTTTTTT
clone size: .; D gene: .; J gene: TRBJ2-6; V gene: TRBV6-2/TRBV6-3; CDR3 protein: CASSYKVSGANVLTF; CDR3 DNA: TGTGCCAGCAGTTATAAAGTCTCTGGGGCCAACGTCCTGACTTTC
clone size: few; D gene: TRBD1; J gene: TRBJ1-5; V gene: TRBV7-9; CDR3 protein: CASSSGTGGDQPQHF; CDR3 DNA: TGTGCCAGCAGTTCCGGGACAGGGGGGGATCAGCCCCAGCATTTT
clone size: few; D gene: .; J gene: TRBJ1-6; V gene: TRBV18; CDR3 protein: CASSPTAYSPLHF; CDR3 DNA: TGTGCCAGCTCTCCAACGGCCTATTCACCCCTCCACTTT
clone size: .; D gene: TRBD2; J gene: TRBJ2-1; V gene: TRBV11-1; CDR3 protein: CASSFPRTLAGGRNEQFF; CDR3 DNA: TGTGCCAGCAGCTTCCCTAGGACACTAGCGGGGGGGCGTAATGAGCAGTTCTTC
clone size: .; D gene: TRBD2; J gene: TRBJ2-2; V gene: TRBV5-5; CDR3 protein: CASSLSGLVNTGELFF; CDR3 DNA: TGTGCCAGCAGCTTGAGTGGACTAGTCAACACCGGGGAGCTGTTTTTT
clone size: many; D gene: .; J gene: TRBJ2-4; V gene: TRBV6-5; CDR3 protein: CASSYSGGTKNIQYF; CDR3 DNA: TGTGCCAGCAGTTATAGTGGGGGGACCAAAAACATTCAGTACTTC
clone size: .; D gene: .; J gene: TRBJ1-1; V gene: TRBV20-1; CDR3 protein: CSASHRQRNTEAFF; CDR3 DNA: TGCAGTGCTAGCCATAGACAGAGGAACACTGAAGCTTTCTTT
clone size: few; D gene: .; J gene: TRBJ2-2; V gene: TRBV7-2; CDR3 protein: CASSARSSTGELFF; CDR3 DNA: TGTGCCAGCAGCGCCCGATCCTCCACCGGGGAGCTGTTTTTT
clone size: .; D gene: .; J gene: TRBJ2-7; V gene: TRBV5-1; CDR3 protein: CASSLAPPIAKTAGEQYF; CDR3 DNA: TGCGCCAGCAGCTTGGCCCCCCCCATAGCTAAGACAGCAGGCGAGCAGTACTTC
clone size: .; D gene: TRBD1; J gene: TRBJ2-6; V gene: TRBV3-1; CDR3 protein: CASSHQGASGANVLTF; CDR3 DNA: TGTGCCAGCAGCCACCAGGGGGCAAGTGGGGCCAACGTCCTGACTTTC